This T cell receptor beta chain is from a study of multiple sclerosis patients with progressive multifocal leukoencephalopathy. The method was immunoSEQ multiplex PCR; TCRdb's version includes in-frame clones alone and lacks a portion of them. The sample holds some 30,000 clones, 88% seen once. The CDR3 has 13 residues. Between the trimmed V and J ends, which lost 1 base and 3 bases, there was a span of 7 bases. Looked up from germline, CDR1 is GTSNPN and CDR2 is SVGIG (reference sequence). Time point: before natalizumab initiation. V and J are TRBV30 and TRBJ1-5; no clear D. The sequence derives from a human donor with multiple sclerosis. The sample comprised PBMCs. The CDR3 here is CAWSDSLNQPQHF. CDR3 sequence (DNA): TGTGCCTGGAGTGACAGCCTCAATCAGCCCCAGCATTTT.